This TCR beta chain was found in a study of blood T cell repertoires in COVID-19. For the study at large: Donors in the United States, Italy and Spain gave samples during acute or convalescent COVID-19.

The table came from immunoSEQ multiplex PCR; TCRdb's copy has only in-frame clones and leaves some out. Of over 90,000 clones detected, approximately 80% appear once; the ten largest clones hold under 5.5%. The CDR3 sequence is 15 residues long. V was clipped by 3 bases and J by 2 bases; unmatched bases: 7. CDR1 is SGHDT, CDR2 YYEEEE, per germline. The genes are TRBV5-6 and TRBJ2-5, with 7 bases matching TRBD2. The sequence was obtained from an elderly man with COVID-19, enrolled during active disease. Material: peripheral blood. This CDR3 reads CASSSLLARQETQYF. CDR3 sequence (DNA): TGTGCCAGCAGCTCTCTACTAGCGAGGCAAGAGACCCAGTACTTC.